This is a list of T cell receptor beta chains from one sample in a study of blood T cell repertoires in COVID-19. This table comes from immunoSEQ multiplex PCR, and its TCRdb copy is limited to in-frame clones, with some not included. Among over 130,000 clones, about 87% were seen once, and the ten largest hold roughly 28%. Sequenced material: peripheral blood. These receptors all stem from a human donor in a cohort sampled during active COVID-19. CDR3s include the opening cysteine and the closing phenylalanine or tryptophan. Each record gives: D gene, clone size, V gene, J gene, CDR3 DNA, CDR3 protein. D genes are given only for firm matches. Size is omitted from some rows. Given values are once, few, many or a class for expanded clones.

D: TRBD1
size: -
V: TRBV9
J: TRBJ2-7
DNA: TGTGCCAGCAGCGTAGAGGGGACAGTCTCCCACGAGCAGTACTTC
CDR3: CASSVEGTVSHEQYF

D: TRBD2
size: once
V: TRBV3-1/TRBV3-2
J: TRBJ2-1
DNA: TGTGCCAGCAGCCAACCGACTAGCGCCCGCAATGAGCAGTTCTTC
CDR3: CASSQPTSARNEQFF

D: -
size: -
V: TRBV12-3/TRBV12-4
J: TRBJ2-7
DNA: TGTGCCAGCAGCCCTCGGGGAACCTACGAGCAGTACTTC
CDR3: CASSPRGTYEQYF

D: TRBD2
size: -
V: TRBV15
J: TRBJ2-3
DNA: TGTGCCACCAGCAGAGCCGGCGGGGGTACAGATACGCAGTATTTT
CDR3: CATSRAGGGTDTQYF

D: -
size: few
V: TRBV6-2/TRBV6-3
J: TRBJ2-1
DNA: TGTGCCAGCAGTCTCGCGGGGGCCGGATCCAATGAGCAGTTCTTC
CDR3: CASSLAGAGSNEQFF

D: TRBD1
size: -
V: TRBV9
J: TRBJ1-2
DNA: TGTGCCAGCAGCGCCCTTGGACAGGGGGCCTATGGCTACACCTTC
CDR3: CASSALGQGAYGYTF

D: -
size: -
V: TRBV7-2
J: TRBJ2-7
DNA: TGTGCCAGCAGCCCTGGGGGGTTCGAGCAGTACTTC
CDR3: CASSPGGFEQYF

D: -
size: -
V: TRBV3-1/TRBV3-2
J: TRBJ2-2
DNA: TGTGCCAGCAGCCAAGGTGCCGGCGGGGAGCTGTTTTTT
CDR3: CASSQGAGGELFF

D: -
size: -
V: TRBV4-1
J: TRBJ1-2
DNA: TGCGCCAGCAGCCAAGTGGGAGGGCTGCTAAACTATGGCTACACCTTC
CDR3: CASSQVGGLLNYGYTF

D: TRBD1
size: -
V: TRBV15
J: TRBJ2-7
DNA: TGTGCCACCAGCATAACCGGGACAGCGACTTACGAGCAGTACTTC
CDR3: CATSITGTATYEQYF

D: TRBD2
size: -
V: TRBV5-1
J: TRBJ2-3
DNA: TGCGCCAGCAGCTTGGCGGGGAGGGTAGCGGTGCCGTCAGATACGCAGTATTTT
CDR3: CASSLAGRVAVPSDTQYF

D: TRBD1
size: -
V: TRBV14
J: TRBJ2-6
DNA: TGTGCCAGCAGCCACGATTTGGCGGGACAGGGGGTCTCTGGGGCCAACGTCCTGACTTTC
CDR3: CASSHDLAGQGVSGANVLTF

D: TRBD1
size: once
V: TRBV29-1
J: TRBJ1-3
DNA: TGCAGCGTTGAAGATCTCTTACGACAGGGGGCTGGAAACACCATATATTTT
CDR3: CSVEDLLRQGAGNTIYF

D: TRBD1
size: -
V: TRBV11-2
J: TRBJ1-1
DNA: TGTGCCAGCAGGTTTGAGGACAGGGGGACTCACATGAACACTGAAGCTTTCTTT
CDR3: CASRFEDRGTHMNTEAFF

D: TRBD1
size: -
V: TRBV12-5
J: TRBJ2-5
DNA: TGTGCTAGTGGTTTGTATCAACAGGGGGTAAACCAAGAGACCCAGTACTTC
CDR3: CASGLYQQGVNQETQYF

D: TRBD2
size: -
V: TRBV10-2
J: TRBJ2-1
DNA: TGCGCCAGCAACCCGAGACTAGCGGGGGGTTCCAATGAGCAGTTCTTC
CDR3: CASNPRLAGGSNEQFF

D: -
size: -
V: TRBV19
J: TRBJ1-2
DNA: TGTGCCAGTAGTATAGAGCGGGCTCACTATGGCTACACCTTC
CDR3: CASSIERAHYGYTF